The clone carrying this T cell receptor (beta chain) was seen a handful of times. Its target is unknown. A much larger clone sits a single nucleotide away, making a read error possible. The data originate from a study of blood T cells in healthy people across ages. A second 7 to 11 cycle PCR used barcoded and J-beta primers. The authors tagged each cDNA molecule using a template-switch adaptor with 12 random nucleotides. TCRdb reprocessed the 5' RACE reads via MiXCR and lists one record per CDR3 protein. The table shows 600,000 or so distinct CDR3 sequences, with roughly 31% occurring only once. The germline gives CDR1 SGHVS, CDR2 FQNEAQ. This CDR3 has 13 residues. Notes on the study in general: Not knowing donor CMV status may have confounded expanded clonotype changes.

Specimen: blood. V and J are TRBV7-8 and TRBJ2-7; tentative D call: TRBD2 (5 bases). This clonotype was sampled from a woman older than 75 in good health. The CDR3 protein is CAGSPRYGGEQYF. CDR3 nucleotides: TGTGCCGGCAGCCCCCGATACGGCGGGGAGCAGTACTTC.